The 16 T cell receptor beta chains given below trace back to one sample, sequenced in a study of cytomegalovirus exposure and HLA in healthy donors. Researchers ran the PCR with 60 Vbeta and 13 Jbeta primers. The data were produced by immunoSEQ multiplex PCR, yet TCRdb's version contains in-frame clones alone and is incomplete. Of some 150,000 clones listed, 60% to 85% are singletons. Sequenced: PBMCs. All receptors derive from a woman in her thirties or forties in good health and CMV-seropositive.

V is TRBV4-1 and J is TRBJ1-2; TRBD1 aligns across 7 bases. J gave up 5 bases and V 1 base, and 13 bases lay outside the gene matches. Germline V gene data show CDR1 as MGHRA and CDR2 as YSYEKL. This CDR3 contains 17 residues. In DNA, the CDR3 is TGCGCCAGCAGCCAAGTTGTCGGACAGGCCGGCCGGTATGGCTACACCTTC. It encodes CASSQVVGQAGRYGYTF.

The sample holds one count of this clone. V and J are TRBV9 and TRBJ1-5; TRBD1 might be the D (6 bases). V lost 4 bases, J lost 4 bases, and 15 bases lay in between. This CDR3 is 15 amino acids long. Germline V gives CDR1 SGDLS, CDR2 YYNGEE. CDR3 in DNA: TGTGCCAGCAGCCTACAGGGTAAGTGGAATCAGCCCCAGCATTTT. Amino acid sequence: CASSLQGKWNQPQHF.

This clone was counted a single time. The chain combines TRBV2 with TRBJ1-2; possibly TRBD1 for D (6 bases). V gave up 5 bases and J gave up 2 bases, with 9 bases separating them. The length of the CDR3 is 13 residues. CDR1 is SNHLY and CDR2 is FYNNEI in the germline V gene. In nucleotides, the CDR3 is TGTGCCAGCAGTATAACAGGGAACTATGGCTACACCTTC. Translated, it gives CASSITGNYGYTF. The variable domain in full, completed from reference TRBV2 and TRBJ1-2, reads EPEVTQTPSHQVTQMGQEVILRCVPISNHLYFYWYRQILGQKVEFLVSFYNNEISEKSEIFDDQFSVERPDGSNFTLKIRSTKLEDSAMYFCASSITGNYGYTFGSGTRLTVV.

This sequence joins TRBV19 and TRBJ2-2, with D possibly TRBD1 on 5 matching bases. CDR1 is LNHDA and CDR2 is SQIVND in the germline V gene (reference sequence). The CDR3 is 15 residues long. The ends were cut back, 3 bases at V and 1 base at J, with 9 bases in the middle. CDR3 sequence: CASSIARVNTGELFF. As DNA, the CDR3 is TGTGCCAGTAGTATTGCCAGGGTGAACACCGGGGAGCTGTTTTTT.

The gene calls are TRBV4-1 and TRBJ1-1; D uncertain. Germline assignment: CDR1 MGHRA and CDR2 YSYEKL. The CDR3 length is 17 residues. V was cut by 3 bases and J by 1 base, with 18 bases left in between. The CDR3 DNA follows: TGCGCCAGCAGCCACGGAGCAACCTATTTTGGGAACACTGAAGCTTTCTTT. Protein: CASSHGATYFGNTEAFF.

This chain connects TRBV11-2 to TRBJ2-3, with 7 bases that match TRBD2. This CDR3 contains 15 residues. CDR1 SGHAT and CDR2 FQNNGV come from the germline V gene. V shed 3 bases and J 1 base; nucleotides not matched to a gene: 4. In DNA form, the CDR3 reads TGTGCCAGCAGCTTCTCGGCGGGAGGCACAGATACGCAGTATTTT. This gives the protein CASSFSAGGTDTQYF. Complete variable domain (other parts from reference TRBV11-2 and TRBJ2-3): EAGVAQSPRYKIIEKRQSVAFWCNPISGHATLYWYQQILGQGPKLLIQFQNNGVVDDSQLPKDRFSAERLKGVDSTLKIQPAKLEDSAVYLCASSFSAGGTDTQYFGPGTRLTVL.

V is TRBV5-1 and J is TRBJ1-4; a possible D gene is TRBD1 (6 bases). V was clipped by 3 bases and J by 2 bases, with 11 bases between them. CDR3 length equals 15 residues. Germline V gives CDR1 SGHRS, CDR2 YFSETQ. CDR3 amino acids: CASSWSGETNEKLFF. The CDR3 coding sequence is TGCGCCAGCAGCTGGTCAGGGGAGACTAATGAAAAACTGTTTTTT.

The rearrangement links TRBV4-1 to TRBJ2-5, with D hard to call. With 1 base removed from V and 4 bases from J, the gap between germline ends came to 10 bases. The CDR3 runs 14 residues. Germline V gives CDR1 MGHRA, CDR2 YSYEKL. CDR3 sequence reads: CASSQVNSRETQYF. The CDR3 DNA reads TGCGCCAGCAGCCAAGTGAACAGTAGAGAGACCCAGTACTTC.

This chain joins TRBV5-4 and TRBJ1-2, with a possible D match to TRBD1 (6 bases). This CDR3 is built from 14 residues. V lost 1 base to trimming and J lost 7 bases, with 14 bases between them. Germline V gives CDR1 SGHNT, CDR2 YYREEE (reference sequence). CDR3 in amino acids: CASSLTGPRSGYTF. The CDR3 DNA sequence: TGTGCCAGCAGCTTGACAGGGCCCCGAAGTGGCTACACCTTC.

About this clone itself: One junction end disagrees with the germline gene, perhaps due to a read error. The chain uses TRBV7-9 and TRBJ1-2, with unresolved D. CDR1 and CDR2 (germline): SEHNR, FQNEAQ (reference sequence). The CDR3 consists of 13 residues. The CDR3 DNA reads TGTTCCAGCAGCTCGACACTTAACTATGGCTACACCTTC. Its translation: CSSSSTLNYGYTF.

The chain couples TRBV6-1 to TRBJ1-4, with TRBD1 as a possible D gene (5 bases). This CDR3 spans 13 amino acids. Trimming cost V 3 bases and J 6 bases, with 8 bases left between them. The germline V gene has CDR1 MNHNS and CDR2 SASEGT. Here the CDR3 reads CASSEIRDEKLFF. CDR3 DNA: TGTGCCAGCAGTGAGATCAGGGATGAAAAACTGTTTTTT.

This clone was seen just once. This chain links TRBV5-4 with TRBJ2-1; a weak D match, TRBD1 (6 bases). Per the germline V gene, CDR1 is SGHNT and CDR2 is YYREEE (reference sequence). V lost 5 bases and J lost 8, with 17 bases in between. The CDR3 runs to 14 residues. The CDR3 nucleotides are TGTGCCAGCAGTAAAAATGAGGGGGACGATGAGCAGTTCTTC. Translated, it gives CASSKNEGDDEQFF.

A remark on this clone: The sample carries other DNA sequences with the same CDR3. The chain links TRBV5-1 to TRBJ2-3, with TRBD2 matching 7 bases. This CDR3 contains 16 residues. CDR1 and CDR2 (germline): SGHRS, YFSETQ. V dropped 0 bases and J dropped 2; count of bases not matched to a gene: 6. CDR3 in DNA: TGCGCCAGCAGCTTGGATAGTAGCGGGCACACAGATACGCAGTATTTT. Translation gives CASSLDSSGHTDTQYF.

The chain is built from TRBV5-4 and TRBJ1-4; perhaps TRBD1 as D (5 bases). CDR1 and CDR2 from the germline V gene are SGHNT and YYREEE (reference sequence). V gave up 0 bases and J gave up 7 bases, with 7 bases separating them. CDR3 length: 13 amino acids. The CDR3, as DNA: TGTGCCAGCAGCTTGGGGACACTTGAAAAACTGTTTTTT. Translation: CASSLGTLEKLFF.

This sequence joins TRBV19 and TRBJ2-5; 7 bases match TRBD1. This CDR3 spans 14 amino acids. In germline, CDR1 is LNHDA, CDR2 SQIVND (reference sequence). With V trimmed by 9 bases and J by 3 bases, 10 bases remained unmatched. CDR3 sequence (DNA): TGTGCCAGCTCACCGGGACAGAAAAAAGAGACCCAGTACTTC. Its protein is CASSPGQKKETQYF.

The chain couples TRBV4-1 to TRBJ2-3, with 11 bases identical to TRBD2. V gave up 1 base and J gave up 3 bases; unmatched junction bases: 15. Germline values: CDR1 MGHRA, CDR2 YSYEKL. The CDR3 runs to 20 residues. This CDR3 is CASSQGFSGGAIANTDTQYF. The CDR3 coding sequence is TGCGCCAGCAGCCAAGGTTTTAGCGGGGGGGCCATAGCAAATACAGATACGCAGTATTTT.